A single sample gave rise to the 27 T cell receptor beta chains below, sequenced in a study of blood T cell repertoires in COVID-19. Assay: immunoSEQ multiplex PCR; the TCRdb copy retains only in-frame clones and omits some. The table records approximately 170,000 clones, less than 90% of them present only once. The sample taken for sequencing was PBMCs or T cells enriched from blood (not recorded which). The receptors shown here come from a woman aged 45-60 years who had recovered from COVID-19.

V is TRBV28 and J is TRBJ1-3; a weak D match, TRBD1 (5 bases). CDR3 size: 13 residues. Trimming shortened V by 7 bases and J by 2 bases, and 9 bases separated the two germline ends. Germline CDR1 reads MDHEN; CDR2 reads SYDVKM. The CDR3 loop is CASIQGTGNTIYF. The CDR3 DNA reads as TGTGCCAGCATTCAGGGCACTGGAAACACCATATATTTT.

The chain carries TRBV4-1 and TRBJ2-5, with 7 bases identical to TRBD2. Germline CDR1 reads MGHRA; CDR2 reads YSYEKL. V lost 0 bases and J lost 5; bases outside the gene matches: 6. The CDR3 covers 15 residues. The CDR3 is CASSQEGGSGETQYF. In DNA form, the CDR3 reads TGCGCCAGCAGCCAAGAGGGGGGGTCTGGGGAGACCCAGTACTTC.

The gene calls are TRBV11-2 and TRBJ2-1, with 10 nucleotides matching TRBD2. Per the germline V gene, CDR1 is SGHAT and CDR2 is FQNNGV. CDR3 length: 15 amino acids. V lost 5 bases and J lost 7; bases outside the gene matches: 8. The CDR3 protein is CASSVLLAGPNEQFF. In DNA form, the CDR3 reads TGTGCCAGCAGCGTTCTACTAGCGGGACCGAATGAGCAGTTCTTC. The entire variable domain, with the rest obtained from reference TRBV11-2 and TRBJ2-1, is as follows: EAGVAQSPRYKIIEKRQSVAFWCNPISGHATLYWYQQILGQGPKLLIQFQNNGVVDDSQLPKDRFSAERLKGVDSTLKIQPAKLEDSAVYLCASSVLLAGPNEQFFGPGTRLTVL.

This CDR3 is CASSAIGQGVFDEQFF. CDR3 coding DNA: TGTGCCAGCAGCGCGATAGGACAGGGGGTCTTCGATGAGCAGTTCTTC. The rearrangement uses TRBV7-2 and TRBJ2-1; 10 nucleotides agree with TRBD1. V trimming: 5 bases; J trimming: 8 bases; junction bases outside the gene matches: 12. This CDR3 has 16 residues. Germline assignment: CDR1 SGHTA and CDR2 FQGNSA.

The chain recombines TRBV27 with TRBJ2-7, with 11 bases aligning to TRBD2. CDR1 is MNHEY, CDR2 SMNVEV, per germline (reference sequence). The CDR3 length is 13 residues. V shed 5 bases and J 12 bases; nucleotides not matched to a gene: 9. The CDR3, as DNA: TGTGCCAGCAGTCGGACTAGCGGGCCAGTCTGGTACTTC. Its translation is CASSRTSGPVWYF.

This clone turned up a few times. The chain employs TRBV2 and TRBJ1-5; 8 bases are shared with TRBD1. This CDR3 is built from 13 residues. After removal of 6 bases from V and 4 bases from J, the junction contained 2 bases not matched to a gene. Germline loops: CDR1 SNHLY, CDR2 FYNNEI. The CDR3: CASRDRENQPQHF. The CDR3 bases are TGTGCCAGCAGGGACAGGGAGAATCAGCCCCAGCATTTT.

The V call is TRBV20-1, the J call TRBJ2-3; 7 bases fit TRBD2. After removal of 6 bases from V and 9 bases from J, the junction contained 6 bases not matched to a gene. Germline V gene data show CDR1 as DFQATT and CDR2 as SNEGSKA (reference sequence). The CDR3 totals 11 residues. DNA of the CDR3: TGCAGTGCGGACTTAGCGGGCACGCAGTATTTT. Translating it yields CSADLAGTQYF.

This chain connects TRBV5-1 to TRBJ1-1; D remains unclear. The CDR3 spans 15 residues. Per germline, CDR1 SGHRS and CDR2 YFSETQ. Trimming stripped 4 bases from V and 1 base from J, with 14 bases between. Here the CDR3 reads CASSPIKPRNTEAFF. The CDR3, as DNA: TGCGCCAGCAGCCCCATCAAGCCACGGAACACTGAAGCTTTCTTT. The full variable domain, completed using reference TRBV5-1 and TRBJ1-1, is KAGVTQTPRYLIKTRGQQVTLSCSPISGHRSVSWYQQTPGQGLQFLFEYFSETQRNKGNFPGRFSGRQFSNSRSEMNVSTLELGDSALYLCASSPIKPRNTEAFFGQGTRLTVV.

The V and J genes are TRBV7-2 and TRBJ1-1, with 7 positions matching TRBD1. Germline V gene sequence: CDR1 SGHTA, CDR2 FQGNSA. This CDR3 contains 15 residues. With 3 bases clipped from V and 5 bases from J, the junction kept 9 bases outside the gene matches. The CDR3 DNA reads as TGTGCCAGCAGCTTTGGGTGGACAGGACGAACTGAAGCTTTCTTT. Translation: CASSFGWTGRTEAFF.

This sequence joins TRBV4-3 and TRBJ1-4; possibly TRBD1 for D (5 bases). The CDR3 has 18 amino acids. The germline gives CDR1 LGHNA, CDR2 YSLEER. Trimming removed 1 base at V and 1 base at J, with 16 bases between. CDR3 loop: CASSQAMGERVTNEKLFF. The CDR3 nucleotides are TGCGCCAGCAGCCAAGCGATGGGGGAGCGGGTAACTAATGAAAAACTGTTTTTT.

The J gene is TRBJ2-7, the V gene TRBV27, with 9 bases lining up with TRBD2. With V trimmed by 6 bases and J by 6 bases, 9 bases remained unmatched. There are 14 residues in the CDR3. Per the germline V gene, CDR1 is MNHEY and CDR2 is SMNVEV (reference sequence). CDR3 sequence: CASSPGLALREQYF. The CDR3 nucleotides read TGTGCCAGCAGCCCGGGACTAGCACTTCGCGAGCAGTACTTC.

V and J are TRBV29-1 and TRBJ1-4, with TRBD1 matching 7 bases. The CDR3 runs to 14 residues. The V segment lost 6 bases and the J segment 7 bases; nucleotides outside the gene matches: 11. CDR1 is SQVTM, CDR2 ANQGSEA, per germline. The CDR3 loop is CSVDMRDSSEKLFF. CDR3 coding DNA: TGCAGCGTGGATATGCGGGACAGCTCTGAAAAACTGTTTTTT.

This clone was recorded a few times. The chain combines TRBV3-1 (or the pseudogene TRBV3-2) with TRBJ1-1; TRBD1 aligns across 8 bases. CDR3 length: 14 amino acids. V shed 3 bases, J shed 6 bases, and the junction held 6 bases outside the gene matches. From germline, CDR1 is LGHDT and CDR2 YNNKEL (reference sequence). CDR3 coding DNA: TGTGCCAGCAGCCATGGACAGGGTTACTCTGAAGCTTTCTTT. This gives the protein CASSHGQGYSEAFF.

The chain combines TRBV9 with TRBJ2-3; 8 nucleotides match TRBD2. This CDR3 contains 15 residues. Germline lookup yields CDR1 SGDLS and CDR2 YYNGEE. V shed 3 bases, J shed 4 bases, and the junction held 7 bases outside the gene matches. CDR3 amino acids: CASSAYSGVPDTQYF. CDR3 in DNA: TGTGCCAGCAGCGCCTATAGCGGGGTCCCAGATACGCAGTATTTT. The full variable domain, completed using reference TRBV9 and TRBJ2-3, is DSGVTQTPKHLITATGQRVTLRCSPRSGDLSVYWYQQSLDQGLQFLIQYYNGEERAKGNILERFSAQQFPDLHSELNLSSLELGDSALYFCASSAYSGVPDTQYFGPGTRLTVL.

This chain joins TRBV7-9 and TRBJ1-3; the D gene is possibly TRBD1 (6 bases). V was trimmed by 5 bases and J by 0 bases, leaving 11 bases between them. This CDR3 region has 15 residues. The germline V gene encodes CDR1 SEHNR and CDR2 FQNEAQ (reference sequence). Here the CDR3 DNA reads TGTGCCAGCAGCAACAGGGCGAGCTCTGGAAACACCATATATTTT. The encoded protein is CASSNRASSGNTIYF.

CDR3 coding DNA: TGTGCCACCACCCCGGGACAGGGCTATGGCTACACCTTC. Translated: CATTPGQGYGYTF. The V call is TRBV24-1, the J call TRBJ1-2; 9 nucleotides line up with TRBD1. J gave up 4 bases and V 8 bases, and 4 bases lay outside the gene matches. The germline V gene has CDR1 KGHDR and CDR2 SFDVKD. This CDR3 comprises 13 residues.

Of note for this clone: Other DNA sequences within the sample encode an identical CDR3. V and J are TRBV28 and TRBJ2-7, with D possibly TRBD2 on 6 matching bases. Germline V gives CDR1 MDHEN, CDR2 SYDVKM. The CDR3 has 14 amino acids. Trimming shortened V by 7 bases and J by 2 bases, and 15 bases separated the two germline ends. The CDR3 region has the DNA TGTGCCAGCACACCAGGGACTCCTCCCTACGAGCAGTACTTC. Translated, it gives CASTPGTPPYEQYF.

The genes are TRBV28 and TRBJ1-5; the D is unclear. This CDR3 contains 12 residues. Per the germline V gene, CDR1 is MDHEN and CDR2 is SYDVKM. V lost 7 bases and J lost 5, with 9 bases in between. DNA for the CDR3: TGTGCCAGCATGAGCGAGGATCAGCCCCAGCATTTT. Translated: CASMSEDQPQHF.

CDR3 residues: CASSLTLQGLYGYTF. In nucleotides, the CDR3 is TGTGCCAGCAGTTTAACGCTACAGGGTCTCTATGGCTACACCTTC. The rearrangement uses TRBV27 and TRBJ1-2; tentatively, D is TRBD1 (6 bases). The CDR3 sequence is 15 residues long. Germline V gene sequence: CDR1 MNHEY, CDR2 SMNVEV (reference sequence). V was pared by 2 bases and J by 4 bases, with 14 bases between.

The CDR3: CASSLTSGRSTDTQYF. CDR3 bases: TGTGCCAGCAGCCTCACGAGCGGGAGGAGCACAGATACGCAGTATTTT. The genes are TRBV6-6 and TRBJ2-3; 9 bases are a match to TRBD2. The CDR3 is 16 amino acids. V dropped 6 bases and J dropped 0; count of bases not matched to a gene: 7. Looked up from germline, CDR1 is MNHNY and CDR2 is SVGAGI (reference sequence).

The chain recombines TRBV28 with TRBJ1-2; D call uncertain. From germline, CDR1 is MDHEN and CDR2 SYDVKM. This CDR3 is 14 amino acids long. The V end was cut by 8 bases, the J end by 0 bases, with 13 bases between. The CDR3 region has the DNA TGTGCCAGCCTCCAGGTCCCAGCTAACTATGGCTACACCTTC. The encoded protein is CASLQVPANYGYTF.

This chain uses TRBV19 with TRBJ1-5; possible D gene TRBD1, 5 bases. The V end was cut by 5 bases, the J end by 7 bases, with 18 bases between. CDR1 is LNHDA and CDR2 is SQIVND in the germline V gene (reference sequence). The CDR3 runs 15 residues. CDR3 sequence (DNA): TGTGCCAGTAGTGGAGACACAGGCAAGTACCAGCCCCAGCATTTT. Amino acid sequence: CASSGDTGKYQPQHF.

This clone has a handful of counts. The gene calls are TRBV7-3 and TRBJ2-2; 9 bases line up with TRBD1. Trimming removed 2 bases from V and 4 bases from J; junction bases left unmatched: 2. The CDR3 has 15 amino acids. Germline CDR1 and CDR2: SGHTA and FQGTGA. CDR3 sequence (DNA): TGTGCCAGCAGCTTAGCGGACAGGGGCACCGGGGAGCTGTTTTTT. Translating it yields CASSLADRGTGELFF.

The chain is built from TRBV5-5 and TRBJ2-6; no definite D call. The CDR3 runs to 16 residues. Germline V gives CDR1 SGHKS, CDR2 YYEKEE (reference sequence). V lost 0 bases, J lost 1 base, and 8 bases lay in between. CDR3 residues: CASSLAPGSGANVLTF. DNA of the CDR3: TGTGCCAGCAGCTTGGCTCCCGGGTCTGGGGCCAACGTCCTGACTTTC.

CDR3 protein: CASRTGAGHTEAFF. The CDR3 region has the DNA TGTGCCAGCAGAACAGGGGCAGGGCACACTGAAGCTTTCTTT. V usage is TRBV28 and J usage is TRBJ1-1, with TRBD1 matching 7 bases. Germline V gene lookup returns CDR1 MDHEN and CDR2 SYDVKM. This CDR3 spans 14 amino acids. Trimming cost V 6 bases and J 3 bases; bases outside gene matches: 7. The variable domain in full, completed from reference TRBV28 and TRBJ1-1, reads DVKVTQSSRYLVKRTGEKVFLECVQDMDHENMFWYRQDPGLGLRLIYFSYDVKMKEKGDIPEGYSVSREKKERFSLILESASTNQTSMYLCASRTGAGHTEAFFGQGTRLTVV.

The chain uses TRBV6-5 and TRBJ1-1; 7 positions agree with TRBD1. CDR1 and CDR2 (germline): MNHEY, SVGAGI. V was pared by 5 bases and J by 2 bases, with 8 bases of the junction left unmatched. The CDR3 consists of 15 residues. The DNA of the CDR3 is TGTGCCAGCAGTCTTTTCGCAGGGGGAAACACTGAAGCTTTCTTT. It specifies CASSLFAGGNTEAFF.

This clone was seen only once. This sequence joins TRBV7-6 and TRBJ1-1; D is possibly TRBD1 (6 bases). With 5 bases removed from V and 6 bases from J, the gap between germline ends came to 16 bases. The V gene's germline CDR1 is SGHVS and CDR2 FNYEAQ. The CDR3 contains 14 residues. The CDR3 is CASSQTTGSAEAFF. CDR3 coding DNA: TGTGCCAGCAGCCAGACCACAGGGTCGGCTGAAGCTTTCTTT.